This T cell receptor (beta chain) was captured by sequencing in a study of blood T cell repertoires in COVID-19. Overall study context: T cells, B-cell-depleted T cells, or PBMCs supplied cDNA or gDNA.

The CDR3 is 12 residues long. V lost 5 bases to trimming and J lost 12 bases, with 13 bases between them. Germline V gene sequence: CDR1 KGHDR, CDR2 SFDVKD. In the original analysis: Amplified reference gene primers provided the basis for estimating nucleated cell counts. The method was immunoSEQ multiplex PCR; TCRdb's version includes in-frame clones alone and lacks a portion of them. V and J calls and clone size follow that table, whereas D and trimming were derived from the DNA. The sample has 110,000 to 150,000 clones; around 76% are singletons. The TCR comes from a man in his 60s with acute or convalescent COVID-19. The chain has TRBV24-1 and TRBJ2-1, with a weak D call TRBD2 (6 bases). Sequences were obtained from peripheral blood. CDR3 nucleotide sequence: TGTGCCACCAGTGTTAACCGGGACTCGCAGTTCTTC. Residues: CATSVNRDSQFF.